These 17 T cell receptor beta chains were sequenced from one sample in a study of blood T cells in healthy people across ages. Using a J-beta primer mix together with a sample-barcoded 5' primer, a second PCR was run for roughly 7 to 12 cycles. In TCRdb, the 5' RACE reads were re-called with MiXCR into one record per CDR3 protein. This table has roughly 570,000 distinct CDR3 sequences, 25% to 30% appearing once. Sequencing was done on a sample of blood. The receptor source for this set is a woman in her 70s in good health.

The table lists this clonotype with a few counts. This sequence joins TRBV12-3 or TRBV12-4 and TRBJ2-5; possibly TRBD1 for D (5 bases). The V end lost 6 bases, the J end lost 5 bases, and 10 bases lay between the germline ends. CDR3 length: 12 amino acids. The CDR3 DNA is TGTGCCAGCAGCCGCAGGGTTGAGACCCAGTACTTC. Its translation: CASSRRVETQYF.

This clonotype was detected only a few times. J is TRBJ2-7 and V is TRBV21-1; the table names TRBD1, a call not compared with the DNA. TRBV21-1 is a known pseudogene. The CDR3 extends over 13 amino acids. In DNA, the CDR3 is TGTGCCAGCAGCGATCGGTATGGGCAGGGTCCGTACTTC. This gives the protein CASSDRYGQGPYF.

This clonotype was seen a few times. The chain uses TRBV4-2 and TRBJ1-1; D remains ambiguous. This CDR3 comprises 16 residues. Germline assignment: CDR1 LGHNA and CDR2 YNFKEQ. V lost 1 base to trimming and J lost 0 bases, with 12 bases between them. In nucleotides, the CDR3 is TGTGCCAGCAGCCAAGTTGATAGGAAGATGAACACTGAAGCTTTCTTT. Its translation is CASSQVDRKMNTEAFF.

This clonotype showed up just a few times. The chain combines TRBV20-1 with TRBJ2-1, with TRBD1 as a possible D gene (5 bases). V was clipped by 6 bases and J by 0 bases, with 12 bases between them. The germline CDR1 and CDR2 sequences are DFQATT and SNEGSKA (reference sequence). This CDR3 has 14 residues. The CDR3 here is CSATAGRSYNEQFF. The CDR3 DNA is TGCAGTGCGACAGCTGGCCGCTCCTACAATGAGCAGTTCTTC.

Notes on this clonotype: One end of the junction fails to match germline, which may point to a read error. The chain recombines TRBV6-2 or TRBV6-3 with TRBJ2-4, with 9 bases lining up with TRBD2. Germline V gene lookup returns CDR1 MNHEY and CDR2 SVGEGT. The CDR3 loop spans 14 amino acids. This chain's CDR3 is CAGRTASGIGIQYF. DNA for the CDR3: TGTGCCGGCAGGACGGCTAGCGGGATAGGCATTCAGTACTTC.

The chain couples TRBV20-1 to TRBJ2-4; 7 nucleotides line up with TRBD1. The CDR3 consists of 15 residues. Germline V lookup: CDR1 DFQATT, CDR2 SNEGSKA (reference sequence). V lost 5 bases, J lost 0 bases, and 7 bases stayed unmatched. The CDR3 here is CSAARTGLAKNIQYF. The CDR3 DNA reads TGCAGTGCTGCCCGGACAGGACTAGCCAAAAACATTCAGTACTTC.

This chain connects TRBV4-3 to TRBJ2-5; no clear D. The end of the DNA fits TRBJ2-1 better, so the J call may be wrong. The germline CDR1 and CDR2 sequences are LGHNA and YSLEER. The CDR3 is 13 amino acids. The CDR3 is CASSPEVHNEQFF. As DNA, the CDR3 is TGCGCCAGCAGCCCAGAAGTGCACAATGAGCAGTTCTTC.

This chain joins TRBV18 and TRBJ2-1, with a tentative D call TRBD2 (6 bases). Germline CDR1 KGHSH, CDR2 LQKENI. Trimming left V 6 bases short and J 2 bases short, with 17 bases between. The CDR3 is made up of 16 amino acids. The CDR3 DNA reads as TGTGCCAGCTCGCCGGGGCAGGCGGGAACCTACAATGAGCAGTTCTTC. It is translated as CASSPGQAGTYNEQFF.

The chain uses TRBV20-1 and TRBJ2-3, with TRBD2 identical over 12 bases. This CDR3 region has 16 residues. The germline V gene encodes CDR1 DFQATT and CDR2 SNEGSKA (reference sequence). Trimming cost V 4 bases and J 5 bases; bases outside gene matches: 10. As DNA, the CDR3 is TGCAGTGCTACGAACCCTAGCGGGAGGGCCAAAGATACGCAGTATTTT. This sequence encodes CSATNPSGRAKDTQYF.

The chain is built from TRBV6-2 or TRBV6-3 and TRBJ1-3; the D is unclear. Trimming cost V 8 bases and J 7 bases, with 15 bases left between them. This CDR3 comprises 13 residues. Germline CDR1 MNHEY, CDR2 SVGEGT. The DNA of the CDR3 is TGTGCCAGCGGGAGATCATTCTGGAACACCATATATTTT. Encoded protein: CASGRSFWNTIYF.

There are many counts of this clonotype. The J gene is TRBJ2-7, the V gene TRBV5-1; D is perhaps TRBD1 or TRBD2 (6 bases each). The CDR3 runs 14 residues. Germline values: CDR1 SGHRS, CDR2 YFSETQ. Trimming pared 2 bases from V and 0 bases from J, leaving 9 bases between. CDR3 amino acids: CASSFGGISYEQYF. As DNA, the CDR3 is TGCGCCAGCAGCTTCGGGGGCATCTCCTACGAGCAGTACTTC.

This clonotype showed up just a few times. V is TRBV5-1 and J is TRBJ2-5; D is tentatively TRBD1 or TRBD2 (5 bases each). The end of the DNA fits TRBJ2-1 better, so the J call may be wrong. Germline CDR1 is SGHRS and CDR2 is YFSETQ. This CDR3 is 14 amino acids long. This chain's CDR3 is CASSTMGVNNEQFF. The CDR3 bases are TGCGCCAGCAGCACAATGGGGGTCAACAATGAGCAGTTCTTC.

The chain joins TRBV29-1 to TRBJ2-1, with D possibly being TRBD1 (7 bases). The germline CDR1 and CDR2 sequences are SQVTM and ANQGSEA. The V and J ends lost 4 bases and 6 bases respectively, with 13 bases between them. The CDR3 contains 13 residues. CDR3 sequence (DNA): TGCAGCGTTGGGCAGGGGGGATTCAATGAGCAGTTCTTC. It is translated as CSVGQGGFNEQFF.

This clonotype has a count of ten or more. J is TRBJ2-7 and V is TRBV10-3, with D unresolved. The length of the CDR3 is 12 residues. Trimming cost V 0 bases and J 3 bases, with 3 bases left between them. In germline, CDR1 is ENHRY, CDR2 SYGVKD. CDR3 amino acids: CAISESSYEQYF. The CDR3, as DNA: TGTGCCATCAGTGAGTCCAGCTACGAGCAGTACTTC.

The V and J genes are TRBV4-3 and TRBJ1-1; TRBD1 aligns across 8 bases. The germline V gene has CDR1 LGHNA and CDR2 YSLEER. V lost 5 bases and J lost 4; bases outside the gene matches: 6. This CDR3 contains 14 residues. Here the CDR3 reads CASSTHGQGTEAFF. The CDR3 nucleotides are TGCGCCAGCAGCACCCACGGACAGGGCACTGAAGCTTTCTTT.

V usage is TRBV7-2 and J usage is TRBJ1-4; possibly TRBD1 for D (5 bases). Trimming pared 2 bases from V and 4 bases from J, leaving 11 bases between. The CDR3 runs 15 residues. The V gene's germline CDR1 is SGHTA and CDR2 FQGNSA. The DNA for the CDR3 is TGTGCCAGCAGCTTACGAGGGGCGCTTAATGAAAAACTGTTTTTT. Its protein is CASSLRGALNEKLFF.

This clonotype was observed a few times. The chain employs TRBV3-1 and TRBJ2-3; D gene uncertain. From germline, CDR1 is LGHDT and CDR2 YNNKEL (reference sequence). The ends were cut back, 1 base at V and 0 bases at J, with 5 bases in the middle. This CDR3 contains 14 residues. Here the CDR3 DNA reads TGTGCCAGCAGCCAAGCCTCTAGCACAGATACGCAGTATTTT. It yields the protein CASSQASSTDTQYF.